These 23 T cell receptor beta chains were sequenced from one sample in a study of cytomegalovirus exposure and HLA in healthy donors. Sequenced by immunoSEQ multiplex PCR; TCRdb stores in-frame clones only, minus some. Found here are roughly 180,000 clones, roughly 86% of them singletons; the top ten hold 6% to 8.5%. Material for sequencing was PBMCs. The source of these receptors is a man younger than 40 in good health and CMV-seropositive.

The chain has TRBV27 and TRBJ2-1; no firm D call. Trimming removed 2 bases from V and 6 bases from J, with 2 bases in between. From germline, CDR1 is MNHEY and CDR2 SMNVEV (reference sequence). The CDR3 has 11 residues. The CDR3 sequence is CASSLGNEQFF. The CDR3, as DNA: TGTGCCAGCAGTTTAGGCAATGAGCAGTTCTTC.

V and J are TRBV30 and TRBJ1-2; 7 bases line up with TRBD1. The CDR3 runs to 13 residues. Germline trimming cut 5 bases from V and 3 bases from J; bases unmatched to any gene: 6. Germline lookup yields CDR1 GTSNPN and CDR2 SVGIG (reference sequence). The CDR3 loop reads CAWGGQAYYGYTF. CDR3 DNA: TGTGCCTGGGGCGGACAGGCCTACTATGGCTACACCTTC.

This chain connects TRBV5-4 to TRBJ2-1; 9 nucleotides line up with TRBD2. The CDR3 extends over 16 amino acids. CDR1 and CDR2 from the germline V gene are SGHNT and YYREEE (reference sequence). V lost 4 bases, J lost 6 bases, and 11 bases stayed unmatched. For the CDR3, the DNA is TGTGCCAGCAGCCCGGCTGGGGGACTAGCCTTCAATGAGCAGTTCTTC. Protein sequence: CASSPAGGLAFNEQFF.

The chain combines TRBV29-1 with TRBJ2-1, with a tentative D call TRBD1 (6 bases). The CDR3 contains 15 residues. CDR1 and CDR2 (germline): SQVTM, ANQGSEA. V was pared by 3 bases and J by 1 base, with 13 bases between. Here the CDR3 DNA reads TGCAGCGTTGATGGTTTAGGACAGTCCTACAATGAGCAGTTCTTC. Its protein product is CSVDGLGQSYNEQFF.

The gene calls are TRBV7-6 and TRBJ2-3, with 8 nucleotides matching TRBD2. The CDR3 runs 18 residues. Germline CDR1 SGHVS, CDR2 FNYEAQ. With V trimmed by 0 bases and J by 0 bases, 8 bases remained unmatched. CDR3 coding DNA: TGTGCCAGCAGCTTAGCGATAATCAGCGGGGGAAGCACAGATACGCAGTATTTT. This gives the protein CASSLAIISGGSTDTQYF.

V and J are TRBV2 and TRBJ1-1; unclear D gene. This CDR3 has 15 amino acids. The germline V gene encodes CDR1 SNHLY and CDR2 FYNNEI. With 0 bases removed from V and 0 bases from J, the gap between germline ends came to 8 bases. In nucleotides, the CDR3 is TGTGCCAGCAGTGAAGCTGACGCACTGAACACTGAAGCTTTCTTT. Residues: CASSEADALNTEAFF.

This clone was observed a single time. This chain joins TRBV5-4 and TRBJ2-1, with a possible D match to TRBD1 (6 bases). Germline V gives CDR1 SGHNT, CDR2 YYREEE (reference sequence). V lost 0 bases and J 6 bases, leaving 13 bases between the germline ends. The CDR3 consists of 15 residues. CDR3 coding DNA: TGTGCCAGCAGCTTGGGGGGGCCGAGTTCCAATGAGCAGTTCTTC. This translates into CASSLGGPSSNEQFF.

There are a few counts of this clone. In the same sample, other DNA sequences code for this CDR3. The CDR3 DNA reads TGTGCCAGCAGCCTGAACACTGAAGCTTTCTTT. Translating gives CASSLNTEAFF. The chain combines TRBV5-4 with TRBJ1-1; D gene uncertain. Germline V gene data show CDR1 as SGHNT and CDR2 as YYREEE (reference sequence). This CDR3 region has 11 residues. Trimming stripped 4 bases from V and 0 bases from J, with 1 base between.

This chain links TRBV5-1 with TRBJ2-4, with TRBD2 matching over 11 bases. CDR1 is SGHRS and CDR2 is YFSETQ in the germline V gene. The length of the CDR3 is 16 residues. V lost 2 bases to trimming and J lost 7 bases; unmatched junction nucleotides: 8. CDR3 bases: TGCGCCAGCAGCTTTAGCGGGAGGGCCTCAGGTAACATTCAGTACTTC. This encodes CASSFSGRASGNIQYF.

CDR3 region: CASSLGQLSNQPQHF. In nucleotides, the CDR3 is TGTGCCAGCTCCCTGGGACAGCTTAGCAATCAGCCCCAGCATTTT. This chain links TRBV18 with TRBJ1-5, with TRBD1 identical over 7 bases. Germline V CDR1 and CDR2: KGHSH, LQKENI. Trimming took 6 bases from V and 0 from J; bases not matched to a gene: 5. This CDR3 is 15 amino acids long. Drawing the rest from reference TRBV18 and TRBJ1-5, the complete variable domain is NAGVMQNPRHLVRRRGQEARLRCSPMKGHSHVYWYRQLPEEGLKFMVYLQKENIIDESGMPKERFSAEFPKEGPSILRIQQVVRGDSAAYFCASSLGQLSNQPQHFGDGTRLSIL.

The chain joins TRBV6-1 to TRBJ2-7, with 12 positions matching TRBD2. Germline-derived CDR1 and CDR2 are MNHNS and SASEGT. Germline trimming cut 3 bases from V and 7 bases from J; bases unmatched to any gene: 10. The CDR3 has 16 amino acids. Here the CDR3 DNA reads TGTGCCAGCAGTGACCAACGACTAGCGGGAGAGAGGGAGCAGTACTTC. This codes for CASSDQRLAGEREQYF.

V is TRBV7-9 and J is TRBJ2-1, with TRBD2 matching over 12 bases. With V trimmed by 8 bases and J by 9 bases, 11 bases remained unmatched. This CDR3 region has 15 residues. Germline values: CDR1 SEHNR, CDR2 FQNEAQ (reference sequence). CDR3 in amino acids: CASRLTSGGGSEQFF. Written as DNA, the CDR3 is TGTGCCAGCCGATTGACTAGCGGGGGTGGCAGTGAGCAGTTCTTC.

The chain links TRBV4-1 to TRBJ1-3; D perhaps matches TRBD1 (6 bases). Germline loops: CDR1 MGHRA, CDR2 YSYEKL. This CDR3 spans 11 amino acids. Trimming left V 3 bases short and J 15 bases short, with 12 bases between. CDR3 coding DNA: TGCGCCAGCAGCCAGGGGGCCTACTCATATTTT. This codes for CASSQGAYSYF.

The rearrangement links TRBV19 to TRBJ2-2; D ambiguous. The germline gives CDR1 LNHDA, CDR2 SQIVND (reference sequence). The CDR3 runs 13 residues. Trimming cost V 4 bases and J 5 bases, with 8 bases left between them. CDR3 sequence: CASSNLRTGELFF. CDR3 DNA: TGTGCCAGTAGTAACCTAAGGACCGGGGAGCTGTTTTTT. Complete variable domain (other parts from reference TRBV19 and TRBJ2-2): DGGITQSPKYLFRKEGQNVTLSCEQNLNHDAMYWYRQDPGQGLRLIYYSQIVNDFQKGDIAEGYSVSREKKESFPLTVTSAQKNPTAFYLCASSNLRTGELFFGEGSRLTVL.

The rearrangement joins TRBV6-4 to TRBJ2-1, with D possibly being TRBD2 (6 bases). The length of the CDR3 is 15 residues. Trimming cost V 3 bases and J 4 bases, with 13 bases left between them. CDR1 and CDR2 (germline): MRHNA, SNTAGT. CDR3 sequence reads: CASSESSSVYNEQFF. CDR3 DNA sequence: TGTGCCAGCAGTGAATCGTCTAGCGTATACAATGAGCAGTTCTTC.

The chain joins TRBV7-3 to TRBJ1-1; the D is unclear. CDR1 and CDR2 (germline): SGHTA, FQGTGA. CDR3 length: 15 residues. Trimming cost V 0 bases and J 1 base, with 9 bases left between them. The CDR3 reads CASSLTPKGNTEAFF. In DNA form, the CDR3 reads TGTGCCAGCAGCTTAACGCCCAAAGGGAACACTGAAGCTTTCTTT.

The chain carries TRBV4-3 and TRBJ1-6; D is possibly TRBD1 (5 bases). This CDR3 has 16 residues. Trimming left V 1 base short and J 7 bases short, with 14 bases between. CDR1 is LGHNA and CDR2 is YSLEER in the germline V gene. CDR3 in DNA: TGCGCCAGCAGCCAAGGTTCGGGACGGGGAAATTCACCCCTCCACTTT. This encodes CASSQGSGRGNSPLHF.

The V gene is TRBV30, the J gene TRBJ1-6; D remains unclear. The CDR3 has 11 amino acids. Germline-derived CDR1 and CDR2 are GTSNPN and SVGIG (reference sequence). The ends were cut back, 2 bases at V and 7 bases at J, with 3 bases in the middle. The CDR3 spells CAWSRNSPLHF. CDR3 DNA sequence: TGTGCCTGGAGTCGGAATTCACCCCTCCACTTT.

The V and J genes are TRBV6-1 and TRBJ1-2, with a weak D call TRBD1 (5 bases). Deletions cut 6 bases from V and 6 bases from J, with 20 bases between. CDR1 and CDR2 from the germline V gene are MNHNS and SASEGT. This CDR3 is 15 amino acids long. As DNA, the CDR3 is TGTGCCAGCAGGGGACGTTTAGAGCCCCAGGATGGCTACACCTTC. Residues: CASRGRLEPQDGYTF.

The chain recombines TRBV2 with TRBJ2-7, with 8 bases lining up with TRBD1. Germline CDR1 SNHLY, CDR2 FYNNEI. The CDR3 totals 13 residues. J lost 3 bases, V lost 6 bases, and 4 bases had no gene match. The CDR3 DNA reads TGTGCCAGCAGAGTGGACAGGGACTACGAGCAGTACTTC. Amino acid sequence: CASRVDRDYEQYF.

This clone has just a few counts. This chain links TRBV5-6 with TRBJ2-7, with no clear D. V gave up 4 bases and J gave up 2 bases, with 13 bases separating them. CDR1 and CDR2 (germline): SGHDT, YYEEEE. This CDR3 region has 14 residues. For the CDR3, the DNA is TGTGCCAGCAGCCTCTGGACGAAACCCTACGAGCAGTACTTC. Its translation: CASSLWTKPYEQYF.

This rearrangement joins TRBV5-1 to TRBJ2-7, with D maybe TRBD1 (6 bases). The ends were cut back, 4 bases at V and 3 bases at J, with 11 bases in the middle. The V gene's germline CDR1 is SGHRS and CDR2 YFSETQ. The CDR3 runs to 13 residues. The DNA of the CDR3 is TGCGCCAGCAGCAGGGACAACAGCTACGAGCAGTACTTC. It encodes CASSRDNSYEQYF.

The rearrangement joins TRBV6-5 to TRBJ2-5; 9 nucleotides match TRBD1. J lost 5 bases, V lost 6 bases, and 4 bases had no gene match. The CDR3 has 13 residues. The germline CDR1 and CDR2 sequences are MNHEY and SVGAGI. The CDR3, as DNA: TGTGCCAGCAGATGGGACAGGGAGGAGACCCAGTACTTC. As protein: CASRWDREETQYF.